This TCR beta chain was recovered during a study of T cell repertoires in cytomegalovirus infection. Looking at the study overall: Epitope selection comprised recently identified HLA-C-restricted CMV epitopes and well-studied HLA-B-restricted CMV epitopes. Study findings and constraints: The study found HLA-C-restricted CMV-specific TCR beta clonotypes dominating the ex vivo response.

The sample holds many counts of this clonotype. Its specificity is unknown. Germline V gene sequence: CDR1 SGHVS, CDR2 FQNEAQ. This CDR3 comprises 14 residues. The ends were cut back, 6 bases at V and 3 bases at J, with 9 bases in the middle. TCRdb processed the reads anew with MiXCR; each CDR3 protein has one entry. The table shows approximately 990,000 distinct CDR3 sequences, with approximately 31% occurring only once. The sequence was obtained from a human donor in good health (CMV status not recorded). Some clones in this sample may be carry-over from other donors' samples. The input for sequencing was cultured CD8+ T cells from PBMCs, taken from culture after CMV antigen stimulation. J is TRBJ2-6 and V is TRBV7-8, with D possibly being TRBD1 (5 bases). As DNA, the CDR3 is TGTGCCAGCAGTCCAGGGTTTGGGGCCAACGTCCTGACTTTC. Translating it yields CASSPGFGANVLTF.